The rows below give T cell receptor beta chains drawn from one sample of a study of beta chain features in type 1 diabetes. The method was immunoSEQ multiplex PCR; TCRdb's version includes in-frame clones alone and lacks a portion of them. The table records about 320,000 clones, 14% of them present only once. What was sequenced was central memory CD4+ T cells from blood. The receptors shown here come from a man aged 30-40 years in good health. CDR3s include the opening cysteine and the closing phenylalanine or tryptophan. D genes are given only for firm matches. A clone size is listed for some rows: how often the clone was seen (once, few, many), or a class if it is expanded.

>TRBJ2-1|-|-|TRBV20-1
CSAGRDEQFF
TGCAGTGCTGGTCGGGATGAGCAGTTCTTC
>TRBJ2-3|-|-|TRBV5-1
CASSLGSDSTDTQYF
TGCGCCAGCAGCTTGGGGTCGGATAGCACAGATACGCAGTATTTT
>TRBJ2-3|-|few|TRBV6-5
CASKGSSLDTQYF
TGTGCCAGCAAAGGGTCTAGTTTGGATACGCAGTATTTT
>TRBJ2-1|TRBD2|few|TRBV7-8
CASSPTSVGSYNEQFF
TGTGCCAGCAGCCCCACTAGCGTCGGCTCCTACAATGAGCAGTTCTTC
>TRBJ2-1|-|few|TRBV20-1
CSAVLGNEQFF
TGCAGTGCTGTACTGGGCAATGAGCAGTTCTTC
>TRBJ2-3|TRBD2|few|TRBV7-2
CASIRSAGGPTDTQYF
TGTGCCAGCATCCGGTCAGCGGGGGGCCCCACAGATACGCAGTATTTT
>TRBJ1-5|-|-|TRBV4-3
CASSQDLGKPQHF
TGCGCCAGCAGCCAAGATTTGGGAAAACCCCAGCATTTT
>TRBJ2-2|-|-|TRBV25-1
CASSEALGGWTGELFF
TGTGCCAGCAGTGAGGCTCTAGGGGGGTGGACCGGGGAGCTGTTTTTT
>TRBJ2-3|-|-|TRBV7-9
CASSATDTQYF
TGTGCCAGCAGCGCCACAGATACGCAGTATTTT
>TRBJ2-6|-|few|TRBV2
CASSVGFSGANVLTF
TGTGCCAGCAGTGTCGGGTTCTCTGGGGCCAACGTCCTGACTTTC
>TRBJ1-2|-|-|TRBV2
CASSNHRVRTF
TGTGCCAGCAGTAACCACAGGGTTCGGACCTTC
>TRBJ1-6|-|-|TRBV7-9
CASSSGNSPLHF
TGTGCCAGCAGCTCGGGGAATTCACCCCTCCACTTT
>TRBJ2-1|TRBD2|-|TRBV7-3
CASSLTGLAGGPSNEQFF
TGTGCCAGCAGCTTAACGGGACTAGCGGGAGGGCCAAGCAATGAGCAGTTCTTC
>TRBJ2-7|-|-|TRBV5-5
CASSQGASTSYEQYF
TGCGCCAGCAGCCAAGGTGCTAGCACTTCCTACGAGCAGTACTTC
>TRBJ2-2|-|-|TRBV5-1
CASSLISGGGELFF
TGCGCCAGCAGCTTGATTAGCGGCGGCGGGGAGCTGTTTTTT
>TRBJ2-3|-|-|TRBV6-6
CASTSGGGTDTQYF
TGTGCCAGCACTTCCGGGGGAGGCACAGATACGCAGTATTTT
>TRBJ2-1|-|-|TRBV7-8
CASSEYPGGVEQFF
TGTGCCAGCAGCGAATACCCGGGGGGCGTTGAGCAGTTCTTC
>TRBJ1-1|TRBD1|few|TRBV29-1
CSVGHRGGVNTEAFF
TGCAGCGTTGGGCACAGGGGAGGGGTTAACACTGAAGCTTTCTTT
>TRBJ1-2|-|few|TRBV7-3
CASSPTGGQGYTF
TGTGCCAGCAGCCCAACGGGAGGGCAAGGCTACACCTTC
>TRBJ1-6|-|-|TRBV10-3
CAVRRDLNSPLHF
TGTGCCGTAAGACGGGACCTCAATTCACCCCTCCACTTT
>TRBJ1-5|-|-|TRBV7-9
CASSTTGLPQHF
TGTGCCAGCAGCACCACAGGGTTGCCCCAGCATTTT
>TRBJ1-5|-|-|TRBV7-7
CASSGEGPQHF
TGTGCCAGCAGTGGGGAGGGGCCCCAGCATTTT